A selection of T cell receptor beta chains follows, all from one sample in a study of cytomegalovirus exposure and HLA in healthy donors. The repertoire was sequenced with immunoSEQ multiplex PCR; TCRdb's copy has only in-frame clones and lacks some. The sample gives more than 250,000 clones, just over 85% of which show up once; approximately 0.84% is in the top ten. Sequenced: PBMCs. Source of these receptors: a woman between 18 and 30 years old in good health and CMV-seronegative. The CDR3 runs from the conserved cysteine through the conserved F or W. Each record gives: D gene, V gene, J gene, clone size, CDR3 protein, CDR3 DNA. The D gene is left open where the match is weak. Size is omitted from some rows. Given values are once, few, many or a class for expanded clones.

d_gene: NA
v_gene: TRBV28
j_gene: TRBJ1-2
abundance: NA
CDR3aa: CASSLGDSYGYTF
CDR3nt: TGTGCCAGCAGTTTGGGCGACAGCTATGGCTACACCTTC

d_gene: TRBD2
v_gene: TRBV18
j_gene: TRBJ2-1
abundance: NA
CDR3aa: CASSPRTSGSSYNEQFF
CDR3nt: TGTGCCAGCTCACCGAGGACTAGCGGGAGCTCCTACAATGAGCAGTTCTTC

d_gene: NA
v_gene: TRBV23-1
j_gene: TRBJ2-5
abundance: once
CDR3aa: CASSQRGRTQYF
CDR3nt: TGCGCCAGCAGTCAACGCGGCAGGACCCAGTACTTC

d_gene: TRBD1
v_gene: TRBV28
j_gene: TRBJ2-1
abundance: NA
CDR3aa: CATRGTSYNEQFF
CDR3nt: TGTGCCACCAGGGGGACATCTTACAATGAGCAGTTCTTC

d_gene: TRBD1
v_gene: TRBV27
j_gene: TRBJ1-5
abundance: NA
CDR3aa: CASSSAWTGDEAQHF
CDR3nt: TGTGCCAGCAGTTCCGCCTGGACAGGGGACGAAGCCCAGCATTTT

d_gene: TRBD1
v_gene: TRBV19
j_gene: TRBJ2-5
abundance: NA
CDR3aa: CASSIGTGEQETQYF
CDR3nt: TGTGCCAGTAGTATCGGGACAGGGGAACAAGAGACCCAGTACTTC

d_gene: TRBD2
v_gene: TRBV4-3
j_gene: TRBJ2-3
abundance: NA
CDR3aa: CASSQQLAGEDTQYF
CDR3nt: TGCGCCAGCAGCCAACAACTAGCGGGAGAAGATACGCAGTATTTT

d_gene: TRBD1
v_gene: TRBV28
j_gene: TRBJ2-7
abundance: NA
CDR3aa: CASSTHLTPGQVTVRTYEQYF
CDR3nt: TGTGCCAGCAGCACACACCTTACCCCGGGACAGGTGACGGTAAGAACTTACGAGCAGTACTTC

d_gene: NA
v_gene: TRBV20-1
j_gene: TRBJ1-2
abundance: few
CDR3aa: CSATGVGGYTF
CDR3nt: TGCAGTGCTACAGGGGTCGGGGGCTACACCTTC

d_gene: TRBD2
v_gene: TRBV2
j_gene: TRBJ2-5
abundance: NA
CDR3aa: CASSGTSERGTQYF
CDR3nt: TGTGCCAGCAGTGGGACTAGCGAGAGAGGGACCCAGTACTTC

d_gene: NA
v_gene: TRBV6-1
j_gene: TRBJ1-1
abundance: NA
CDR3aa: CASSDGPGQLNTEAFF
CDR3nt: TGTGCCAGCAGTGATGGTCCAGGCCAGCTGAACACTGAAGCTTTCTTT

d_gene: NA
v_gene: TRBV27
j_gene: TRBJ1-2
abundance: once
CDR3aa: CASSFATGYGYTF
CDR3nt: TGTGCCAGCAGTTTCGCGACGGGCTATGGCTACACCTTC

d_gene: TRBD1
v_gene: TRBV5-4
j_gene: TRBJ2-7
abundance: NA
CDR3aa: CASSSDRTYEQYF
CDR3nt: TGTGCCAGCAGCTCGGACAGGACCTACGAGCAGTACTTC

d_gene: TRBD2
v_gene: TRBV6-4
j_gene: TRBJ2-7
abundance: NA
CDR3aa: CASSVSLAATQQYF
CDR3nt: TGTGCCAGCAGTGTTTCGCTAGCGGCAACCCAGCAGTACTTC

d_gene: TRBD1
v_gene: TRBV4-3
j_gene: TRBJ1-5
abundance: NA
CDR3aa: CASSRDREVLQPQHF
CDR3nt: TGCGCCAGCAGCCGCGACAGGGAAGTATTGCAGCCCCAGCATTTT

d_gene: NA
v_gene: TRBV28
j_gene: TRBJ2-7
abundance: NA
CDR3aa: CASSLDVGLIEQYF
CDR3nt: TGTGCCAGCAGTTTGGATGTGGGACTTATCGAGCAGTACTTC

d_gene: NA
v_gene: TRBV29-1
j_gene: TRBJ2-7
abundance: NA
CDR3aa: CSVAQVGGSAGVEQYF
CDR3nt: TGCAGCGTCGCGCAGGTGGGGGGTTCCGCCGGAGTTGAGCAGTACTTC

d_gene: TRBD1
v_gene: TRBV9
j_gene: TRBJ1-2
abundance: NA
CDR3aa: CASSAAGQGAWGYTF
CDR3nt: TGTGCCAGCAGCGCAGCGGGACAGGGGGCTTGGGGCTACACCTTC

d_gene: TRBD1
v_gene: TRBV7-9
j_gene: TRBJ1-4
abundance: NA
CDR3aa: CASRDSQGAFEKLFF
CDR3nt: TGTGCCAGCAGAGACTCACAGGGGGCGTTTGAAAAACTGTTTTTT

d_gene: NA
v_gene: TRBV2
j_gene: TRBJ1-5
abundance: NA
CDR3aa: CASSPGREGQPQHF
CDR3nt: TGTGCCAGCAGCCCAGGTAGGGAGGGGCAGCCCCAGCATTTT

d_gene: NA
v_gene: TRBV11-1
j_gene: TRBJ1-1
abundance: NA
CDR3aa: CASSSSRVALNTEAFF
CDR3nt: TGTGCCAGCAGCTCCTCCAGGGTAGCTTTGAACACTGAAGCTTTCTTT

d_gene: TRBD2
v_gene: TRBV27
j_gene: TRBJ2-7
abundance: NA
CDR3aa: CASKPGTRTYEQYF
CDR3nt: TGTGCCAGCAAGCCCGGGACTAGGACCTACGAGCAGTACTTC

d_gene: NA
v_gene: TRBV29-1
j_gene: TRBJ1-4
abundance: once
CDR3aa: CSVEERRGYNEKLFF
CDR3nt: TGCAGCGTTGAAGAGAGGAGGGGTTATAATGAAAAACTGTTTTTT

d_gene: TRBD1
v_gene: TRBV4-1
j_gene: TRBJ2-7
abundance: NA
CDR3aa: CASSRPEGAEQYF
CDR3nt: TGCGCCAGCAGCCGCCCTGAGGGGGCCGAGCAGTACTTC

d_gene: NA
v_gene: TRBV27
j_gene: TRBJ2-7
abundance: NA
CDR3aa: CASSPPGNYEQYF
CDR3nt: TGTGCCAGCAGCCCCCCGGGTAACTACGAGCAGTACTTC

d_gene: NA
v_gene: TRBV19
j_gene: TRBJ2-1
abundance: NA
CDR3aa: CASFGPNNEQFF
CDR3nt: TGTGCCAGTTTTGGGCCGAACAATGAGCAGTTCTTC

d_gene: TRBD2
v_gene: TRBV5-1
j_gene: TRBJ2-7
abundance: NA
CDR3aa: CASSLGTSGRTSYEQYF
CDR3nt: TGCGCCAGCAGCTTGGGGACTAGCGGGAGGACCTCCTACGAGCAGTACTTC

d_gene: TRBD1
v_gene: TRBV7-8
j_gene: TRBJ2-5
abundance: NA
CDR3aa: CASSARDRSHF
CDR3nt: TGTGCCAGCAGCGCCCGGGACAGATCTCACTTC

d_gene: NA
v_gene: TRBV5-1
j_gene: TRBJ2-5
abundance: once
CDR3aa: CASSLAWGDRETQYF
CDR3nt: TGCGCCAGCAGCTTGGCCTGGGGGGATCGGGAGACCCAGTACTTC

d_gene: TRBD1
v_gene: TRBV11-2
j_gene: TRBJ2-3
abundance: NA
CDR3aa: CASSPGTGGTDTQYF
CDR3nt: TGTGCCAGCAGCCCTGGGACAGGGGGAACAGATACGCAGTATTTT

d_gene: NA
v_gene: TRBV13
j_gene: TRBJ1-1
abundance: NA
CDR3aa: CASSLLQGLPEAFF
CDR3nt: TGTGCCAGCAGCTTATTGCAGGGTTTGCCTGAAGCTTTCTTT

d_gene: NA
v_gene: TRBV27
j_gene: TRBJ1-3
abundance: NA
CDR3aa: CASSLTASSGNTIYF
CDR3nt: TGTGCCAGCAGTTTGACAGCGAGCTCTGGAAACACCATATATTTT

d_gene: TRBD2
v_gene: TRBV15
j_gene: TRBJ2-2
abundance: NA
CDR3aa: CATSRFPTRAGGTGELFF
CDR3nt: TGTGCCACCAGCAGATTTCCGACTAGAGCGGGAGGCACCGGGGAGCTGTTTTTT

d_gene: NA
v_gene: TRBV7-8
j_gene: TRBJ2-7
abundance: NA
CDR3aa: CASSPQRVGTEQYF
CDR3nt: TGTGCCAGCAGCCCCCAGCGGGTAGGGACCGAGCAGTACTTC

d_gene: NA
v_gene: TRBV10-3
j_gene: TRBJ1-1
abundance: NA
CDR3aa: CAISASGARGIAQGTEAFF
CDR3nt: TGTGCCATCAGTGCGTCGGGGGCCAGGGGAATTGCTCAGGGCACTGAAGCTTTCTTT

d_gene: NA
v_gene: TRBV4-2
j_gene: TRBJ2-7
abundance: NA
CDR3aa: CASSRSGNTRGEQYF
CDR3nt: TGTGCCAGCAGCCGATCCGGGAATACAAGGGGGGAGCAGTACTTC

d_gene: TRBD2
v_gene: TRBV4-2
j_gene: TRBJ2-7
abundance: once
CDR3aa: CASSQAHLTSGRNEQYF
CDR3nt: TGTGCCAGCAGCCAAGCACATCTGACTAGCGGGAGAAACGAGCAGTACTTC

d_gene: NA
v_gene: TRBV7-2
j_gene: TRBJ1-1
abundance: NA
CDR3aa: CASSLAAGQGTEAFF
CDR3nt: TGTGCCAGCAGCTTAGCGGCCGGGCAGGGGACTGAAGCTTTCTTT

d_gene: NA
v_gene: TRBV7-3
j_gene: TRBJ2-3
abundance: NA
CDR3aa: CASRLTGTDTQYF
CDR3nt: TGTGCCAGCAGACTTACAGGCACAGATACGCAGTATTTT

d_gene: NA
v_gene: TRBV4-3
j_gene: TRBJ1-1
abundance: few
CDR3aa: CASSQKQGMEAFF
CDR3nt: TGCGCCAGCAGCCAAAAACAGGGAATGGAAGCTTTCTTT

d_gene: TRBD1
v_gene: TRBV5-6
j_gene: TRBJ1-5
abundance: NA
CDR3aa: CASRTGDSNQPQHF
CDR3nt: TGTGCCAGCAGGACAGGGGATAGCAATCAGCCCCAGCATTTT

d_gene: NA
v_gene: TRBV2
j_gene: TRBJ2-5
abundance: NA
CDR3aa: CAIVPGNGETQYF
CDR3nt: TGTGCCATCGTACCGGGAAATGGAGAGACCCAGTACTTC